The 13 T cell receptor beta chains below all came from one sample that was sequenced in a study of T cell changes during pregnancy in multiple sclerosis (dated by TCRdb to between 2018 and 2021). Library method: the immunoSEQ multiplex PCR assay. TCRdb provides this immuneACCESS table in a form limited to in-frame rearrangements. Some clones are lacking; in checked studies, under half of them reflect an unresolved V gene, and why the rest are absent is not known. This sample comprises about 100,000 clones, more than 90% of them detected only once. More than 0.95% of the sample comes from the top ten. The sample here was peripheral blood, taken in the second trimester of pregnancy. These receptors all stem from a female donor with multiple sclerosis, enrolled in a pregnancy study.

V gene TRBV5-1 combines with J gene TRBJ2-1, with 7 bases that match TRBD2. J was trimmed by 1 base and V by 0 bases; bases with no gene match: 1. Per the germline V gene, CDR1 is SGHRS and CDR2 is YFSETQ. CDR3 length equals 15 residues. CDR3 residues: CASSLGGGSYNEQFF. In nucleotides, the CDR3 is TGCGCCAGCAGCTTGGGCGGGGGTTCCTACAATGAGCAGTTCTTC.

The chain employs TRBV27 and TRBJ2-3; the D gene is possibly TRBD1 (6 bases). Trimming took off 6 bases at V and 1 base at J, with 17 bases between the two ends. The CDR3 has 16 amino acids. CDR1 and CDR2 (germline): MNHEY, SMNVEV (reference sequence). CDR3 residues: CASSLQGFGRTDTQYF. CDR3 nucleotide sequence: TGTGCCAGCAGCTTACAGGGTTTCGGTCGCACAGATACGCAGTATTTT.

This clone showed up just once. This chain connects TRBV29-1 to TRBJ1-1; D possibly corresponds to TRBD1 (5 bases). The V gene lost 1 base and the J gene lost 3 bases, with 18 bases spanning the gap. Germline loops: CDR1 SQVTM, CDR2 ANQGSEA. This CDR3 has 16 amino acids. This chain's CDR3 is CSVEGWRQTWDTEAFF. The CDR3 region has the DNA TGCAGCGTTGAAGGTTGGAGACAGACTTGGGACACTGAAGCTTTCTTT.

The chain recombines TRBV27 with TRBJ1-2, with D unclear. CDR1 and CDR2 (germline): MNHEY, SMNVEV (reference sequence). The length of the CDR3 is 12 residues. V was pared by 5 bases and J by 8 bases, with 12 bases between. CDR3: CASSPDSRGYTF. In nucleotides, the CDR3 is TGTGCCAGCAGTCCAGACTCGAGGGGCTACACCTTC.

The chain has TRBV5-6 and TRBJ1-2; TRBD1 matches 7 bases. Trimming cost V 4 bases and J 8 bases; bases outside gene matches: 8. The CDR3 has 13 amino acids. CDR1 and CDR2 from the germline V gene are SGHDT and YYEEEE. CDR3 nucleotide sequence: TGTGCCAGCAGCCTGAGGACAGGTTCCGGCTACACCTTC. It encodes CASSLRTGSGYTF.

This rearrangement joins TRBV9 to TRBJ2-2; 9 bases are a match to TRBD1. This CDR3 comprises 16 residues. Germline V gene sequence: CDR1 SGDLS, CDR2 YYNGEE. V was pared by 3 bases and J by 5 bases, with 8 bases of the junction left unmatched. CDR3 amino acids: CASSAPDRGKTGELFF. The CDR3 nucleotides read TGTGCCAGCAGCGCCCCCGACAGGGGGAAAACCGGGGAGCTGTTTTTT.

V usage is TRBV11-2 and J usage is TRBJ2-1, with 10 bases that match TRBD2. V lost 4 bases, J lost 6 bases, and 6 bases stayed unmatched. This CDR3 contains 15 residues. The germline gives CDR1 SGHAT, CDR2 FQNNGV. The DNA of the CDR3 is TGTGCCAGCAGCTCGCTAGCGGGAGTGATCAATGAGCAGTTCTTC. It specifies CASSSLAGVINEQFF.

The J gene is TRBJ2-1, the V gene TRBV28, with D maybe TRBD1 (5 bases). V shed 6 bases and J shed 4 bases, with 7 bases lying between them. Germline loops: CDR1 MDHEN, CDR2 SYDVKM. CDR3 length: 12 residues. CDR3 sequence: CASRNRYNEQFF. CDR3 DNA sequence: TGTGCCAGCAGGAACAGGTACAATGAGCAGTTCTTC.

This chain uses TRBV19 with TRBJ1-1; 9 bases align to TRBD1. V lost 6 bases and J lost 0; bases outside the gene matches: 2. The CDR3 runs to 14 residues. CDR1 is LNHDA and CDR2 is SQIVND in the germline V gene (reference sequence). For the CDR3, the DNA is TGTGCCAGTAGCGGACAGGGGATGAACACTGAAGCTTTCTTT. This codes for CASSGQGMNTEAFF.

The genes are TRBV19 and TRBJ2-2; maybe TRBD1 (6 bases). The germline V gene encodes CDR1 LNHDA and CDR2 SQIVND (reference sequence). The CDR3 contains 15 residues. The V gene lost 3 bases and the J gene lost 0 bases, with 8 bases spanning the gap. The CDR3 loop is CASSIHRANTGELFF. The CDR3 region has the DNA TGTGCCAGTAGTATCCACAGGGCGAACACCGGGGAGCTGTTTTTT. Combining the CDR3 with reference TRBV19 and TRBJ2-2 gives the whole variable domain DGGITQSPKYLFRKEGQNVTLSCEQNLNHDAMYWYRQDPGQGLRLIYYSQIVNDFQKGDIAEGYSVSREKKESFPLTVTSAQKNPTAFYLCASSIHRANTGELFFGEGSRLTVL.

J is TRBJ1-1 and V is TRBV27, with a weak D call TRBD1 (5 bases). The CDR3 loop spans 13 amino acids. Germline V gene lookup returns CDR1 MNHEY and CDR2 SMNVEV (reference sequence). Trimming left V 6 bases short and J 4 bases short, with 12 bases between. CDR3 DNA sequence: TGTGCCAGCAGAATAGACAGTCTCACTGAAGCTTTCTTT. As protein: CASRIDSLTEAFF.

As to this clone: A read error may produce the germline difference seen at one junction end. V gene TRBV6-5 combines with J gene TRBJ2-7; TRBD2 is a possible D gene (6 bases). Germline-derived CDR1 and CDR2 are MNHEY and SVGAGI. This CDR3 is built from 13 residues. The CDR3: CTSPGRRSYEQYF. The CDR3, as DNA: TGTACCAGCCCCGGGAGACGTTCCTACGAGCAGTACTTC.

The CDR3 is CASSPDRDYGYTF. The CDR3 DNA sequence: TGCGCCAGCAGCCCTGACAGGGACTATGGCTACACCTTC. The V call is TRBV5-1, the J call TRBJ1-2, with 7 nucleotides matching TRBD1. Germline CDR1 reads SGHRS; CDR2 reads YFSETQ. CDR3 size: 13 residues. Trimming removed 4 bases from V and 3 bases from J; junction bases left unmatched: 3.